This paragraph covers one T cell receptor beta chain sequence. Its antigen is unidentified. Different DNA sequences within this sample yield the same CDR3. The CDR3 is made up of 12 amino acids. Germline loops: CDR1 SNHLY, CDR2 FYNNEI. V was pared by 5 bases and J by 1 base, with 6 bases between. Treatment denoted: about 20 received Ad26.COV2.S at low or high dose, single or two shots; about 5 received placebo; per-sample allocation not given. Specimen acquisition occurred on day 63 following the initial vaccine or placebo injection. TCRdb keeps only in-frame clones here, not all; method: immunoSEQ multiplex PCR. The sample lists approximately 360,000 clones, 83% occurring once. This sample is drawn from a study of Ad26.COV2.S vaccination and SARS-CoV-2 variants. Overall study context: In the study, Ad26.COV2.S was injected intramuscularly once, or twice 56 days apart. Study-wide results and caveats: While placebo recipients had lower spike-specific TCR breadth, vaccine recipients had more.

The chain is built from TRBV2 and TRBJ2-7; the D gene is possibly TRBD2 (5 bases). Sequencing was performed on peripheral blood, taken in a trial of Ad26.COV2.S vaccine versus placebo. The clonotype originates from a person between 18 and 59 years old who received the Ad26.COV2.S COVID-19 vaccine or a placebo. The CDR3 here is CASSRDSYEQYF. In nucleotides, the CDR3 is TGTGCCAGCAGTCGGGATTCCTACGAGCAGTACTTC.